What follows is one TCR beta chain and its context. Assay used: immunoSEQ multiplex PCR; TCRdb lists only in-frame clones, some missing. The table lists over 150,000 clones, approximately 86% of them singletons. V dropped 4 bases and J dropped 3; count of bases not matched to a gene: 6. This CDR3 spans 15 amino acids. Germline V gene sequence: CDR1 PRHDT, CDR2 FYEKMQ (reference sequence). The data are from a study of blood T cell repertoires in COVID-19. V and J are TRBV13 and TRBJ1-2; 9 bases map to TRBD1. The sample was peripheral blood. The sequence was collected from a man in his fifties or sixties with active or convalescent COVID-19. The CDR3 nucleotides read TGTGCCAGCAGCTCCAGGACAGGGGTCGACTATGGCTACACCTTC. It specifies CASSSRTGVDYGYTF.